The 31 T cell receptor beta chains below were found in one sample sequenced in a study of blood T cell repertoires in COVID-19. Sequencing was performed with immunoSEQ multiplex PCR; in TCRdb, only in-frame clones are kept and a portion is missing. There are about 34,000 clones in the sample; roughly 80% occur only once, and approximately 16% lies in the top ten. The sequenced sample was peripheral blood. These receptors all come from a human donor in a cohort sampled during active COVID-19.

V is TRBV24-1 and J is TRBJ2-1; 7 nucleotides agree with TRBD1. V lost 6 bases to trimming and J lost 3 bases; unmatched junction nucleotides: 10. This CDR3 has 16 amino acids. Per germline, CDR1 KGHDR and CDR2 SFDVKD. The chain's CDR3 is CATSTPRQGNYNEQFF. The CDR3 nucleotides are TGTGCCACCAGTACCCCTCGACAGGGTAACTACAATGAGCAGTTCTTC.

The CDR3 protein is CASSIGTSGSDEQYF. The CDR3 nucleotides are TGTGCCAGTAGTATCGGGACTAGCGGGAGCGACGAGCAGTACTTC. The chain employs TRBV19 and TRBJ2-7, with 14 bases matching TRBD2. The CDR3 extends over 15 amino acids. V shed 3 bases, J shed 5 bases, and the junction held 3 bases outside the gene matches. Per the germline V gene, CDR1 is LNHDA and CDR2 is SQIVND (reference sequence).

This rearrangement joins TRBV6-5 to TRBJ2-1; 9 positions match TRBD2. Germline assignment: CDR1 MNHEY and CDR2 SVGAGI. CDR3 length equals 13 residues. Unmatched junction bases numbered 4, after V lost 5 bases and J lost 8 bases. The CDR3 region has the DNA TGTGCCAGCAGTCGTAGCGGGGGTTATGAGCAGTTCTTC. Its protein product is CASSRSGGYEQFF.

This chain connects TRBV29-1 to TRBJ1-6; D might be TRBD1 (6 bases). V was clipped by 5 bases and J by 7 bases, with 12 bases between them. There are 13 residues in the CDR3. CDR1 is SQVTM, CDR2 ANQGSEA, per germline. CDR3 DNA: TGCAGCGTTTCCACAGGGCACAATTCACCCCTCCACTTT. This encodes CSVSTGHNSPLHF. The full variable domain, its missing parts supplied by reference TRBV29-1 and TRBJ1-6, is SAVISQKPSRDICQRGTSLTIQCQVDSQVTMMFWYRQQPGQSLTLIATANQGSEATYESGFVIDKFPISRPNLTFSTLTVSNMSPEDSSIYLCSVSTGHNSPLHFGNGTRLTVT.

The chain carries TRBV6-5 and TRBJ1-6; 7 nucleotides agree with TRBD1. Unmatched junction bases numbered 3, after V lost 2 bases and J lost 5 bases. CDR1 MNHEY and CDR2 SVGAGI come from the germline V gene. There are 15 residues in the CDR3. Here the CDR3 reads CASSYRDSHNSPLHF. The CDR3 DNA reads as TGTGCCAGCAGTTACAGGGACAGCCATAATTCACCCCTCCACTTT.

This clone turned up a few times. The chain joins TRBV9 to TRBJ1-2; D uncertain. V was pared by 4 bases and J by 1 base, with 8 bases between. The CDR3 loop spans 13 amino acids. CDR1 is SGDLS, CDR2 YYNGEE, per germline. The CDR3 loop is CASSPSYNYGYTF. DNA of the CDR3: TGTGCCAGCAGCCCCAGTTATAACTATGGCTACACCTTC.

This clone has only one observation. This chain joins TRBV27 and TRBJ2-1; TRBD1 agrees at 7 bases. The V gene's germline CDR1 is MNHEY and CDR2 SMNVEV (reference sequence). With V trimmed by 8 bases and J by 5 bases, 9 bases remained unmatched. The CDR3 extends over 14 amino acids. The CDR3, as DNA: TGTGCCAGCCGATTGGACAGGAAAAACAATGAGCAGTTCTTC. Protein: CASRLDRKNNEQFF.

This clone was detected once. The rearrangement links TRBV28 to TRBJ2-2, with D possibly TRBD2 on 5 matching bases. This CDR3 is 16 amino acids long. The germline CDR1 and CDR2 sequences are MDHEN and SYDVKM. V was cut by 5 bases and J by 0 bases, with 13 bases left in between. CDR3 sequence (DNA): TGTGCCAGCAGTCCCTCCGGGGAAGCGAACACCGGGGAGCTGTTTTTT. Translated: CASSPSGEANTGELFF.

The chain employs TRBV6-1 and TRBJ1-5; 9 nucleotides agree with TRBD1. Germline V gene sequence: CDR1 MNHNS, CDR2 SASEGT. The CDR3 runs to 15 residues. Trimming cost V 2 bases and J 5 bases; bases outside gene matches: 4. The CDR3 sequence is CASSELGTGYQPQHF. The CDR3 DNA reads TGTGCCAGCAGTGAATTGGGGACAGGGTATCAGCCCCAGCATTTT.

The V call is TRBV7-2, the J call TRBJ2-1, with 8 nucleotides matching TRBD2. Germline V lookup: CDR1 SGHTA, CDR2 FQGNSA. The V segment lost 1 base and the J segment 4 bases; nucleotides outside the gene matches: 3. The CDR3 spans 15 residues. CDR3 bases: TGTGCCAGCAGCTTAGAGGGCGGGGGGTACAATGAGCAGTTCTTC. Its protein product is CASSLEGGGYNEQFF.

The V gene is TRBV11-2, the J gene TRBJ1-2, with a possible D match to TRBD1 (6 bases). Trimming removed 7 bases at V and 2 bases at J, with 17 bases between. This CDR3 has 15 amino acids. The germline gives CDR1 SGHAT, CDR2 FQNNGV. This chain's CDR3 is CASTSQRQGNYGYTF. CDR3 nucleotides: TGTGCCAGCACCTCTCAGCGTCAGGGGAACTATGGCTACACCTTC.

The chain joins TRBV2 to TRBJ2-3, with TRBD1 matching over 7 bases. CDR3 length equals 14 residues. Germline V gene data show CDR1 as SNHLY and CDR2 as FYNNEI. Trimming cost V 6 bases and J 3 bases; bases outside gene matches: 6. The DNA for the CDR3 is TGTGCCAGCAGGCCACAGGGGTCAACAGATACGCAGTATTTT. Translating gives CASRPQGSTDTQYF.

The chain has TRBV19 and TRBJ1-1; 7 nucleotides agree with TRBD1. V gave up 3 bases and J gave up 1 base; unmatched junction bases: 2. In germline, CDR1 is LNHDA, CDR2 SQIVND (reference sequence). The CDR3 runs to 14 residues. CDR3 residues: CASSIGQANTEAFF. CDR3 sequence (DNA): TGTGCCAGTAGTATCGGACAGGCGAACACTGAAGCTTTCTTT.

The chain uses TRBV28 and TRBJ1-1, with a weak D call TRBD1 (5 bases). Germline values: CDR1 MDHEN, CDR2 SYDVKM. The CDR3 spans 15 residues. V was clipped by 2 bases and J by 5 bases, with 15 bases between them. This chain's CDR3 is CASSLGRAVSTEAFF. The CDR3 coding sequence is TGTGCCAGCAGTTTAGGCAGGGCCGTTAGTACTGAAGCTTTCTTT.

The chain employs TRBV24-1 and TRBJ2-1; 10 bases line up with TRBD2. CDR1 KGHDR and CDR2 SFDVKD come from the germline V gene. V lost 3 bases and J lost 9; bases outside the gene matches: 4. CDR3 length equals 14 residues. The chain's CDR3 is CATSDSGRGGEQFF. CDR3 DNA sequence: TGTGCCACCAGTGATAGCGGGAGGGGAGGTGAGCAGTTCTTC.

This clone occurred once. This chain joins TRBV18 and TRBJ2-7; D possibly corresponds to TRBD1 (6 bases). The length of the CDR3 is 13 residues. The V gene's germline CDR1 is KGHSH and CDR2 LQKENI. V lost 4 bases to trimming and J lost 1 base, with 8 bases between them. The CDR3 loop reads CASSRQVSYEQYF. CDR3 in DNA: TGTGCCAGCTCACGACAGGTGTCCTACGAGCAGTACTTC.

The chain combines TRBV27 with TRBJ1-4; TRBD1 agrees at 10 bases. CDR3 length: 13 amino acids. Looked up from germline, CDR1 is MNHEY and CDR2 is SMNVEV (reference sequence). V trimming: 3 bases; J trimming: 10 bases; junction bases outside the gene matches: 2. CDR3 sequence reads: CASSLRTGGKLFF. The CDR3 nucleotides read TGTGCCAGCAGTTTGCGGACAGGGGGAAAACTGTTTTTT. The full variable domain, in which reference TRBV27 and TRBJ1-4 provide the parts outside the CDR3, is EAQVTQNPRYLITVTGKKLTVTCSQNMNHEYMSWYRQDPGLGLRQIYYSMNVEVTDKGDVPEGYKVSRKEKRNFPLILESPSPNQTSLYFCASSLRTGGKLFFGSGTQLSVL.

The genes are TRBV5-1 and TRBJ2-1; 8 nucleotides align to TRBD1. The CDR3 runs 18 residues. In germline, CDR1 is SGHRS, CDR2 YFSETQ. After removal of 2 bases from V and 1 base from J, the junction contained 11 bases not matched to a gene. This CDR3 reads CASSFGTGGTASYNEQFF. In DNA, the CDR3 is TGCGCCAGCAGCTTTGGGACAGGTGGAACAGCTTCCTACAATGAGCAGTTCTTC.

The chain has TRBV19 and TRBJ2-1; D possibly corresponds to TRBD1 (6 bases). The germline V gene has CDR1 LNHDA and CDR2 SQIVND (reference sequence). The CDR3 contains 13 residues. Trimming pared 5 bases from V and 7 bases from J, leaving 12 bases between. The CDR3 nucleotides read TGTGCCAGTAGTGTACAGGGTTGGAATGAGCAGTTCTTC. It translates to CASSVQGWNEQFF.

The CDR3 coding sequence is TGTGCCAGCAGCTCCATGGACAGGACCTACAATGAGCAGTTCTTC. Its translation: CASSSMDRTYNEQFF. This chain joins TRBV5-5 and TRBJ2-1; TRBD1 matches at 7 bases. The V and J ends lost 3 bases and 2 bases, in that order; junction bases with no gene match: 5. Germline V gene lookup returns CDR1 SGHKS and CDR2 YYEKEE (reference sequence). The CDR3 sequence is 15 residues long.

The chain combines TRBV3-1 (or the pseudogene TRBV3-2) with TRBJ1-2; the D is unclear. Germline V CDR1 and CDR2: LGHDT, YNNKEL (reference sequence). The germline V and J ends were trimmed by 0 bases and 6 bases, with 11 bases remaining between them. This CDR3 is 14 amino acids long. The CDR3 spells CASSQDLPRNGYTF. The CDR3 DNA reads TGTGCCAGCAGCCAAGATCTACCGAGAAATGGCTACACCTTC.

The V gene is TRBV27, the J gene TRBJ2-7; D gene unclear. Trimming cost V 2 bases and J 1 base, with 6 bases left between them. CDR1 is MNHEY, CDR2 SMNVEV, per germline (reference sequence). The CDR3 has 13 amino acids. The CDR3 DNA reads as TGTGCCAGCAGTTTAACTCCTTCCTACGAGCAGTACTTC. Amino acids: CASSLTPSYEQYF.

The genes are TRBV7-2 and TRBJ2-3; D is possibly TRBD2 (7 bases). Germline assignment: CDR1 SGHTA and CDR2 FQGNSA. Trimming cost V 0 bases and J 1 base, with 14 bases left between them. The CDR3 is 17 amino acids. The CDR3 nucleotides are TGTGCCAGCAGCTTAGCAATTGGGGGGGGCGGCACAGATACGCAGTATTTT. Encoded protein: CASSLAIGGGGTDTQYF.

The V gene is TRBV5-1, the J gene TRBJ2-7; the match to TRBD1 covers 9 bases. Germline CDR1 reads SGHRS; CDR2 reads YFSETQ. The CDR3 runs to 16 residues. V shed 3 bases and J 2 bases; nucleotides not matched to a gene: 9. CDR3 protein: CASSWGDRVGTYEQYF. The DNA of the CDR3 is TGCGCCAGCAGCTGGGGGGACAGGGTGGGGACCTACGAGCAGTACTTC. Based on the CDR3 plus reference TRBV5-1 and TRBJ2-7, the full variable domain is KAGVTQTPRYLIKTRGQQVTLSCSPISGHRSVSWYQQTPGQGLQFLFEYFSETQRNKGNFPGRFSGRQFSNSRSEMNVSTLELGDSALYLCASSWGDRVGTYEQYFGPGTRLTVT.

This chain uses TRBV10-3 with TRBJ2-3, with 8 bases matching TRBD1. The CDR3 runs to 16 residues. The germline V gene encodes CDR1 ENHRY and CDR2 SYGVKD. Trimming at V came to 2 bases and at J to 2 bases, leaving 6 bases not matched to a gene. This CDR3 is CAISEAGTGYTDTQYF. The DNA of the CDR3 is TGTGCCATCAGTGAGGCCGGGACAGGTTACACAGATACGCAGTATTTT.

This clone came up once. At one end, the junction sequence differs from germline, possibly due to a read error. The genes are TRBV19 and TRBJ1-2, with 10 bases matching TRBD1. From germline, CDR1 is LNHDA and CDR2 SQIVND (reference sequence). The CDR3 has 15 amino acids. The CDR3 sequence is CASSMRTRQGAESAF. As DNA, the CDR3 is TGTGCCAGTAGTATGAGGACCCGACAGGGGGCCGAATCGGCCTTC.

The chain recombines TRBV2 with TRBJ2-7, with 9 bases aligning to TRBD2. The CDR3 totals 18 residues. The germline V gene has CDR1 SNHLY and CDR2 FYNNEI. With V trimmed by 5 bases and J by 0 bases, 14 bases remained unmatched. The CDR3 bases are TGTGCCAGCAGTCAACGGCTAGCGGGGTACCACATCTCCTACGAGCAGTACTTC. It translates to CASSQRLAGYHISYEQYF. Using reference TRBV2 and TRBJ2-7 for the parts outside the CDR3, the full variable domain is EPEVTQTPSHQVTQMGQEVILRCVPISNHLYFYWYRQILGQKVEFLVSFYNNEISEKSEIFDDQFSVERPDGSNFTLKIRSTKLEDSAMYFCASSQRLAGYHISYEQYFGPGTRLTVT.

The gene calls are TRBV11-2 and TRBJ2-7; TRBD1 is a possible D gene (6 bases). The CDR3 totals 13 residues. Between the trimmed V and J ends, which lost 5 bases and 6 bases, there was a span of 14 bases. Germline lookup yields CDR1 SGHAT and CDR2 FQNNGV. The CDR3 DNA reads TGTGCCAGCAGCCCCCAGGGGTTCTCCGAGCAGTACTTC. This gives the protein CASSPQGFSEQYF.

The V and J genes are TRBV6-6 and TRBJ2-7; TRBD1 might be the D (6 bases). Trimming cost V 6 bases and J 5 bases, with 17 bases left between them. Germline loops: CDR1 MNHNY, CDR2 SVGAGI (reference sequence). This CDR3 has 14 residues. CDR3 coding DNA: TGTGCCAGCAGGACATCCCAGGGGCGTAACGAGCAGTACTTC. Its translation: CASRTSQGRNEQYF.

This clone was observed at least ten times. The chain is built from TRBV2 and TRBJ2-7; D is possibly TRBD2 (5 bases). The CDR3 runs 13 residues. V lost 3 bases and J 3 bases, leaving 9 bases between the germline ends. The germline V gene encodes CDR1 SNHLY and CDR2 FYNNEI. CDR3 region: CASSDVGLYEQYF. CDR3 DNA: TGTGCCAGCAGTGATGTCGGACTCTACGAGCAGTACTTC.

This chain's CDR3 is CASSLPGLAKSEQFF. CDR3 DNA: TGTGCCAGCAGCCTCCCGGGACTAGCGAAGAGTGAGCAGTTCTTC. The chain carries TRBV5-6 and TRBJ2-1, with TRBD2 identical over 10 bases. V was pared by 4 bases and J by 9 bases, with 10 bases of the junction left unmatched. CDR1 is SGHDT and CDR2 is YYEEEE in the germline V gene. This CDR3 has 15 residues.